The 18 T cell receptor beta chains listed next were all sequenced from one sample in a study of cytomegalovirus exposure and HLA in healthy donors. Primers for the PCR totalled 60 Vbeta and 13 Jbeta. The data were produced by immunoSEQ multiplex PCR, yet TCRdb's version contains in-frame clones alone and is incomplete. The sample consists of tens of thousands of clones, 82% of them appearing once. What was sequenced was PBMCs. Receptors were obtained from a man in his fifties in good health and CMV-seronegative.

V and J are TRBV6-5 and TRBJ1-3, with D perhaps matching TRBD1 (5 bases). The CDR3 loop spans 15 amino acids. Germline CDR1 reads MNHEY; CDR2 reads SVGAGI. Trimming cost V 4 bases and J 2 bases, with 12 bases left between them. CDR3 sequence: CASSWQGGPGNTIYF. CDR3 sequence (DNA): TGTGCCAGCAGTTGGCAGGGTGGACCTGGAAACACCATATATTTT.

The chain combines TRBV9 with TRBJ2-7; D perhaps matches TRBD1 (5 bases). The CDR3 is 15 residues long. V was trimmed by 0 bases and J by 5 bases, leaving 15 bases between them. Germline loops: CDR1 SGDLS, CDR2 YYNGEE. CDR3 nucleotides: TGTGCCAGCAGCGTAGAAGGGGAAACGTGGAACGAGCAGTACTTC. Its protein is CASSVEGETWNEQYF.

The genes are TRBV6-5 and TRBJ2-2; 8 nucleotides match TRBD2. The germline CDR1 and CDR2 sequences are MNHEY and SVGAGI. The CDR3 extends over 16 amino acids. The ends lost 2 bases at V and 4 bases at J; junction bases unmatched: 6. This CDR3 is CASSYVVAGSTGELFF. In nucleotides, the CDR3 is TGTGCCAGCAGTTACGTGGTAGCGGGGAGCACCGGGGAGCTGTTTTTT.

CDR3 residues: CASSRMLGTGSDTQYF. Written as DNA, the CDR3 is TGTGCCAGCAGCCGGATGCTGGGGACAGGGTCAGATACGCAGTATTTT. The rearrangement joins TRBV7-9 to TRBJ2-3; TRBD1 matches at 9 bases. Germline CDR1 reads SEHNR; CDR2 reads FQNEAQ (reference sequence). The V segment lost 5 bases and the J segment 4 bases; nucleotides outside the gene matches: 10. This CDR3 comprises 16 residues.

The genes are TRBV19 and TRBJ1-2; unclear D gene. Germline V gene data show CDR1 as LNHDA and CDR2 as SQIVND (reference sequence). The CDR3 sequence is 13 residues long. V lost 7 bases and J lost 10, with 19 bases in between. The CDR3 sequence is CASNLGGPEDYTF. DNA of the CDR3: TGTGCCAGTAACCTCGGAGGGCCTGAGGACTACACCTTC.

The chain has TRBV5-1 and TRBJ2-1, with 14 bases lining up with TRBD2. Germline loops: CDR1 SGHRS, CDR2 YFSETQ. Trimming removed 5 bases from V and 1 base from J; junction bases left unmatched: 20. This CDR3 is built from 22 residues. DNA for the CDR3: TGCGCCAGCAGACCCTTCTTTATTATCGGGACTAGCGGGAGAGAATCCTACAATGAGCAGTTCTTC. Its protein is CASRPFFIIGTSGRESYNEQFF.

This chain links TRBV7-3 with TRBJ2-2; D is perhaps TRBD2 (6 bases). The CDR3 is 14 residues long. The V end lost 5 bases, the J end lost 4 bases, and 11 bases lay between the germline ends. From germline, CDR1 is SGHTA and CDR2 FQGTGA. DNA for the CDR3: TGTGCCAGCAGCCTGATGGGAGGCACCGGGGAGCTGTTTTTT. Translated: CASSLMGGTGELFF.

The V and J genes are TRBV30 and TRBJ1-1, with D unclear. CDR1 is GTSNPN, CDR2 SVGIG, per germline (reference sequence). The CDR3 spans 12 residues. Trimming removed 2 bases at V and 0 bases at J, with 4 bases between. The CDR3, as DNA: TGTGCCTGGAGTTCGTTGAACACTGAAGCTTTCTTT. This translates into CAWSSLNTEAFF.

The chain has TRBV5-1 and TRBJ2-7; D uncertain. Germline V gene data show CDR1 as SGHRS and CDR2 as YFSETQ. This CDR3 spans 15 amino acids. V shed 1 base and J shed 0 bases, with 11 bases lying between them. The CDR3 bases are TGCGCCAGCAGCTTGTCCAATCCTAGCTCCTACGAGCAGTACTTC. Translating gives CASSLSNPSSYEQYF. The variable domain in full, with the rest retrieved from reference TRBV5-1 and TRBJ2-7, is KAGVTQTPRYLIKTRGQQVTLSCSPISGHRSVSWYQQTPGQGLQFLFEYFSETQRNKGNFPGRFSGRQFSNSRSEMNVSTLELGDSALYLCASSLSNPSSYEQYFGPGTRLTVT.

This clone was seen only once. CDR3 sequence: CASSGSRGQRTGELFF. Written as DNA, the CDR3 is TGCGCCAGCAGCGGATCCAGGGGGCAGCGCACCGGGGAGCTGTTTTTT. The chain is built from TRBV5-1 and TRBJ2-2, with TRBD1 identical over 8 bases. In germline, CDR1 is SGHRS, CDR2 YFSETQ. There are 16 residues in the CDR3. The junction had 9 bases not matched to a gene; V was cut back by 4 bases and J by 4 bases.

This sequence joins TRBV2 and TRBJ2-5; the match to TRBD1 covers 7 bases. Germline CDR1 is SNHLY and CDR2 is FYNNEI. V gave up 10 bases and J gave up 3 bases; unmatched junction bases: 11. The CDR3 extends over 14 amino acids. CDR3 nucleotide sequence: TGTGCCAACAACCGGGACAGTACCGAAGAGACCCAGTACTTC. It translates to CANNRDSTEETQYF.

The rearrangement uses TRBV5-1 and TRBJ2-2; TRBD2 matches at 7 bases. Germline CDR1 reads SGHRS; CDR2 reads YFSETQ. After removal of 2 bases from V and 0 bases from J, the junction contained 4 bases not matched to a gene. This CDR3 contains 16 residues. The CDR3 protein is CASSLSLAANTGELFF. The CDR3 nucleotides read TGCGCCAGCAGCTTAAGTCTAGCGGCGAACACCGGGGAGCTGTTTTTT.

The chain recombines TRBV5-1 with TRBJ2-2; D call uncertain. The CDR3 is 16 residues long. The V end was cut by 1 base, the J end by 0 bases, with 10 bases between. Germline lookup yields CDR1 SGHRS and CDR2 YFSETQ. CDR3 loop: CASSLNWQANTGELFF. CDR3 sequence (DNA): TGCGCCAGCAGCTTGAACTGGCAGGCGAACACCGGGGAGCTGTTTTTT.

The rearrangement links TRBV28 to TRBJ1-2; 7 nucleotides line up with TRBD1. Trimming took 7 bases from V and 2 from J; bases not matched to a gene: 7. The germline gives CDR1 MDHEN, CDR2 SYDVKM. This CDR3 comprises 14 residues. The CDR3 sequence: CASTPSTGNYGYTF. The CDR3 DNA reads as TGTGCCAGCACCCCCTCGACAGGGAACTATGGCTACACCTTC.

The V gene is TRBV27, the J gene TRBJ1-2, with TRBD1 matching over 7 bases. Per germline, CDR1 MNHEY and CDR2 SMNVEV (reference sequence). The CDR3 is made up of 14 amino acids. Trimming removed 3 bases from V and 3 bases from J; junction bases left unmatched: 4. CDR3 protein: CASSFRGQDYGYTF. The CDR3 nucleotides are TGTGCCAGCAGTTTTCGTGGACAGGACTATGGCTACACCTTC.

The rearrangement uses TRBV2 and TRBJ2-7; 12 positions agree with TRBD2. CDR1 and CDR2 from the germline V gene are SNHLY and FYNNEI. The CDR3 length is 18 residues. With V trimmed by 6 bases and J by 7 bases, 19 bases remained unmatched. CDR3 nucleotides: TGTGCCAGCAGGCGGGACAGTCTAGCGGGAGGGCCGTCGGGAGAGCAGTACTTC. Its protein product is CASRRDSLAGGPSGEQYF.

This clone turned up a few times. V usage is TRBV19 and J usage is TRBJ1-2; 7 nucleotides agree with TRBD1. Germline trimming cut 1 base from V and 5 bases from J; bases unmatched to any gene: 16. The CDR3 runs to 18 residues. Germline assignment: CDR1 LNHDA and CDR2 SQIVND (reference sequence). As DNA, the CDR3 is TGTGCCAGTAGTATAGCTGACAGGGTCCCAGATCCTTTTTATGGCTACACCTTC. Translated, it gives CASSIADRVPDPFYGYTF.

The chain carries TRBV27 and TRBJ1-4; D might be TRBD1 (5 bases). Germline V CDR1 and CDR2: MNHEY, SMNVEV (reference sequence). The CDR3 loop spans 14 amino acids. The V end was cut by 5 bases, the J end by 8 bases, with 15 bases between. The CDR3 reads CASSPTRTQEKLFF. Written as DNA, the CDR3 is TGTGCCAGCAGTCCGACTCGGACACAGGAAAAACTGTTTTTT.